Shown below are 8 T cell receptor beta chains from a single sample sequenced in a study of shared clonotypes between healthy human individuals (dated by TCRdb to the early 2020s). Libraries were constructed by the immunoSEQ multiplex PCR assay. TCRdb limited this immuneACCESS table to in-frame rearrangements with V and J called. A share of clones is missing; checked studies link under half to unresolved V genes, and the rest is unexplained. The sample profile shows some 2,100,000 clones; 95% of them were found once. The ten largest clones add up to approximately 0.13% of the sample. Specimen: naive CD4+ T cells sorted from blood. What the cell subset or site label conveys for this sample: CD45RA+ positively selected. The receptors originated from a man between 18 and 29 years old in good health.

This clone appeared once. V is TRBV5-6 and J is TRBJ2-2; weak D call: TRBD1 (6 bases). This CDR3 contains 14 residues. Germline V gives CDR1 SGHDT, CDR2 YYEEEE. V lost 4 bases and J lost 2, with 9 bases in between. The CDR3 here is CASSKDRNTGELFF. Written as DNA, the CDR3 is TGTGCCAGCAGCAAGGACAGAAACACCGGGGAGCTGTTTTTT.

The DNA of the CDR3 is TGTGCCAGCAGCCCCCGTACAGGGGATGAAAAACTGTTTTTT. Its protein is CASSPRTGDEKLFF. The V call is TRBV9, the J call TRBJ1-4; the match to TRBD1 covers 7 bases. CDR1 and CDR2 (germline): SGDLS, YYNGEE. The ends lost 4 bases at V and 6 bases at J; junction bases unmatched: 6. The CDR3 runs to 14 residues.

The chain uses TRBV30 and TRBJ1-2; D is ambiguous. The length of the CDR3 is 12 residues. CDR1 is GTSNPN, CDR2 SVGIG, per germline (reference sequence). The V end lost 8 bases, the J end lost 8 bases, and 18 bases lay between the germline ends. The CDR3 here is CAVAMAGRGYTF. CDR3 DNA sequence: TGTGCCGTTGCAATGGCAGGTCGGGGCTACACCTTC.

J is TRBJ1-6 and V is TRBV7-2, with D maybe TRBD1 (5 bases). With 1 base removed from V and 6 bases from J, the gap between germline ends came to 10 bases. From germline, CDR1 is SGHTA and CDR2 FQGNSA. The CDR3 is made up of 15 amino acids. CDR3 bases: TGTGCCAGCAGCTTAGACAGGCTCCTTAATTCACCCCTCCACTTT. Translated, it gives CASSLDRLLNSPLHF.

V usage is TRBV7-3 and J usage is TRBJ2-1; D unclear. The germline V and J ends were trimmed by 5 bases and 8 bases, with 10 bases remaining between them. The CDR3 contains 12 residues. The germline gives CDR1 SGHTA, CDR2 FQGTGA. CDR3 protein: CASSPTGDEQFF. CDR3 bases: TGTGCCAGCAGCCCAACGGGTGATGAGCAGTTCTTC. Supplemented by reference TRBV7-3 and TRBJ2-1, the full variable domain reads GAGVSQTPSNKVTEKGKYVELRCDPISGHTALYWYRQSLGQGPEFLIYFQGTGAADDSGLPNDRFFAVRPEGSVSTLKIQRTERGDSAVYLCASSPTGDEQFFGPGTRLTVL.

For this clone: The junction shows a germline mismatch at one end, possibly a read error. The chain combines TRBV19 with TRBJ1-5; no definite D call. The length of the CDR3 is 14 residues. Germline CDR1 and CDR2: LNHDA and SQIVND (reference sequence). The DNA for the CDR3 is TGTGCCAGTAACGAGAACGGTAGCCATCAGCCCCAGCATTTT. The encoded protein is CASNENGSHQPQHF.

Points on this clone: The same CDR3 can be traced to other DNA sequences in this sample. The chain uses TRBV28 and TRBJ2-7; 8 positions agree with TRBD2. The germline gives CDR1 MDHEN, CDR2 SYDVKM. After removal of 4 bases from V and 0 bases from J, the junction contained 5 bases not matched to a gene. This CDR3 contains 15 residues. The CDR3 here is CASSSPGLGSYEQYF. The CDR3 DNA reads as TGTGCCAGCAGTTCCCCGGGACTAGGCTCCTACGAGCAGTACTTC. Full variable domain (rest looked up from reference TRBV28 and TRBJ2-7): DVKVTQSSRYLVKRTGEKVFLECVQDMDHENMFWYRQDPGLGLRLIYFSYDVKMKEKGDIPEGYSVSREKKERFSLILESASTNQTSMYLCASSSPGLGSYEQYFGPGTRLTVT.

The chain carries TRBV5-1 and TRBJ1-2, with unresolved D. V was pared by 1 base and J by 11 bases, with 12 bases between. The CDR3 contains 12 residues. The germline gives CDR1 SGHRS, CDR2 YFSETQ. This CDR3 is CASSLNAEVYTF. DNA of the CDR3: TGCGCCAGCAGCTTGAACGCAGAGGTATACACCTTC.